The rows below give T cell receptor beta chains drawn from one sample of a study of shared clonotypes between healthy human individuals. Profiled with immunoSEQ multiplex PCR; TCRdb holds only in-frame clones, not every one. The table records about a million clones, roughly 80% of them present only once. Sequenced material: memory CD4+ T cells from PBMCs. The receptors derive from a man aged 18 to 35 in good health. Some clones in this sample may be carry-over from other donors' samples. CDR3s include the opening cysteine and the closing phenylalanine or tryptophan. Each record gives: V gene, D gene, J gene, clone size, CDR3 DNA, CDR3 protein. D genes are given only for firm matches. A row's size may be missing; if present it is once, few, many or a size class.

v_call: TRBV7-2
d_call: TRBD1
j_call: TRBJ2-1
clone_size: .
cdr3_nt: TGTGCCAGCAGCTTTACAGGGGGGTCCTACAATGAGCAGTTCTTC
cdr3_aa: CASSFTGGSYNEQFF

v_call: TRBV11-2
d_call: .
j_call: TRBJ2-4
clone_size: .
cdr3_nt: TGTGCCAGCAGCTCTAAAGGGCGGGATATCAAAAACATTCAGTACTTC
cdr3_aa: CASSSKGRDIKNIQYF

v_call: TRBV6-1
d_call: TRBD2
j_call: TRBJ2-7
clone_size: .
cdr3_nt: TGTGCCAGCAGTGAAATGGGACTAGACGTGGCCGAGCAGTACTTC
cdr3_aa: CASSEMGLDVAEQYF

v_call: TRBV5-1
d_call: .
j_call: TRBJ2-5
clone_size: .
cdr3_nt: TGCGCCAGCAGCTTTAACAGGATCCAAGAGACCCAGTACTTC
cdr3_aa: CASSFNRIQETQYF

v_call: TRBV10-2
d_call: TRBD2
j_call: TRBJ2-3
clone_size: .
cdr3_nt: TGCGCCAGCGGGGGGGGGAGAGGAGATACGCAGTATTTT
cdr3_aa: CASGGGRGDTQYF

v_call: TRBV6-5
d_call: .
j_call: TRBJ2-7
clone_size: once
cdr3_nt: TGTGCCAGCAGTCAGAACTACGAGCAGTACTTC
cdr3_aa: CASSQNYEQYF

v_call: TRBV9
d_call: .
j_call: TRBJ2-3
clone_size: .
cdr3_nt: TGTGCCAGCAGCGCCGGGTTCACAACTAGCACAGATACGCAGTATTTT
cdr3_aa: CASSAGFTTSTDTQYF

v_call: TRBV10-3
d_call: TRBD1
j_call: TRBJ2-5
clone_size: .
cdr3_nt: TGTGCCATCAGTGACGGCAGGGGGCGGATGGAGACCCAGTACTTC
cdr3_aa: CAISDGRGRMETQYF

v_call: TRBV7-2
d_call: .
j_call: TRBJ2-6
clone_size: .
cdr3_nt: TGTGCCAGCAGCCCCCCCCGAGGACAAGGGGGCTCTGGGGCCAACGTCCTGACTTTC
cdr3_aa: CASSPPRGQGGSGANVLTF

v_call: TRBV7-3
d_call: .
j_call: TRBJ2-7
clone_size: once
cdr3_nt: TGTGCCAGCAGCTTAGGACGCGACCTGTCCGAGCAGTACTTC
cdr3_aa: CASSLGRDLSEQYF

v_call: TRBV21-1
d_call: .
j_call: TRBJ1-2
clone_size: .
cdr3_nt: TGTGCCAGCAGCAATGACGAGAATGGCTACACCTTC
cdr3_aa: CASSNDENGYTF

v_call: TRBV2
d_call: .
j_call: TRBJ1-2
clone_size: .
cdr3_nt: TGTGCCAGCAGCCTGGCGGCTAACTATGGCTACACCTTC
cdr3_aa: CASSLAANYGYTF

v_call: TRBV6-5
d_call: .
j_call: TRBJ1-5
clone_size: few
cdr3_nt: TGTGCCAGCAGTTACATGCGGAATCAGCCCCAGCATTTT
cdr3_aa: CASSYMRNQPQHF

v_call: TRBV7-8
d_call: TRBD1
j_call: TRBJ2-7
clone_size: .
cdr3_nt: TGTGCCAGCAGCCGGGACAGGGGCTTCTACGAGCAGTACTTC
cdr3_aa: CASSRDRGFYEQYF

v_call: TRBV5-1
d_call: .
j_call: TRBJ1-2
clone_size: .
cdr3_nt: TGCGCCAGCAGCCCTATCGGCGTCTCCTATGGCTACACCTTC
cdr3_aa: CASSPIGVSYGYTF

v_call: TRBV7-9
d_call: .
j_call: TRBJ1-2
clone_size: .
cdr3_nt: TGTGCCAGCAGCTCCCTTCGGATGCTCTATGGCTACACCTTC
cdr3_aa: CASSSLRMLYGYTF

v_call: TRBV9
d_call: .
j_call: TRBJ2-1
clone_size: .
cdr3_nt: TGTGCCAGCAGCGTAGCGGGCACAACGAACAATGAGCAGTTCTTC
cdr3_aa: CASSVAGTTNNEQFF

v_call: TRBV28
d_call: .
j_call: TRBJ2-3
clone_size: .
cdr3_nt: TGTGCCAGCAGTCCTTCTTATATGGATACGCAGTATTTT
cdr3_aa: CASSPSYMDTQYF

v_call: TRBV2
d_call: .
j_call: TRBJ1-5
clone_size: .
cdr3_nt: TGTGCCAGCAGTGACCCCCGGGACACCTTTGAGGTGGATCAGCCCCAGCATTTT
cdr3_aa: CASSDPRDTFEVDQPQHF

v_call: TRBV19
d_call: TRBD2
j_call: TRBJ2-2
clone_size: .
cdr3_nt: TGTGCCAGACGGGCTAGCGGGAGGGGCACCGGGGAGCTGTTTTTT
cdr3_aa: CARRASGRGTGELFF

v_call: TRBV10-3
d_call: .
j_call: TRBJ2-3
clone_size: .
cdr3_nt: TGTGCCATCAGTGAATCGACAGATACGCAGTATTTT
cdr3_aa: CAISESTDTQYF

v_call: TRBV5-1
d_call: .
j_call: TRBJ1-2
clone_size: once
cdr3_nt: TGCGCCAGCAGCTTGGCGCCGGGTGAATACGGCTACACCTTC
cdr3_aa: CASSLAPGEYGYTF

v_call: TRBV27
d_call: .
j_call: TRBJ2-5
clone_size: .
cdr3_nt: TGTGCCAGCAGTTTAAGGACACGGGGCGAGACCCAGTACTTC
cdr3_aa: CASSLRTRGETQYF

v_call: TRBV30
d_call: .
j_call: TRBJ2-7
clone_size: .
cdr3_nt: TGTGCCTGGAGGGATGTCTACGAGCAGTACTTC
cdr3_aa: CAWRDVYEQYF

v_call: TRBV7-9
d_call: TRBD1
j_call: TRBJ2-3
clone_size: once
cdr3_nt: TGTGCCAGCAGCAAGAGGGACAGGGAGTTTTCAGATACGCAGTATTTT
cdr3_aa: CASSKRDREFSDTQYF

v_call: TRBV28
d_call: TRBD2
j_call: TRBJ2-5
clone_size: .
cdr3_nt: TGTGCCAGCAGTTTGACGGGAGGGCAGTTCTGGGAGACCCAGTACTTC
cdr3_aa: CASSLTGGQFWETQYF

v_call: TRBV18
d_call: .
j_call: TRBJ2-3
clone_size: .
cdr3_nt: TGTGCCAGCTCACAAAGGCATAGCACAGATACGCAGTATTTT
cdr3_aa: CASSQRHSTDTQYF

v_call: TRBV4-1
d_call: .
j_call: TRBJ1-2
clone_size: .
cdr3_nt: TGCGCCAGCAGCCAAGAAGCCAGCTCTAACTATGGCTACACCTTC
cdr3_aa: CASSQEASSNYGYTF

v_call: TRBV9
d_call: TRBD1
j_call: TRBJ2-7
clone_size: .
cdr3_nt: TGTGCCAGCAGCGCGGAGCCACAGGGGGACTACGAGCAGTACTTC
cdr3_aa: CASSAEPQGDYEQYF

v_call: TRBV7-9
d_call: TRBD2
j_call: TRBJ2-3
clone_size: .
cdr3_nt: TGTGCCAGCAGCTTAGCGGTGGTAGCGGGAGGAGATACGCAGTATTTT
cdr3_aa: CASSLAVVAGGDTQYF

v_call: TRBV27
d_call: TRBD2
j_call: TRBJ2-3
clone_size: once
cdr3_nt: TGTGCCAGCAGTTCCGGACTAGCGGTCGTAGCAGATACGCAGTATTTT
cdr3_aa: CASSSGLAVVADTQYF

v_call: TRBV7-2
d_call: TRBD2
j_call: TRBJ2-7
clone_size: .
cdr3_nt: TGTGCCAGCAGCATACCGACTAGCGGTAACTACGAGCAGTACTTC
cdr3_aa: CASSIPTSGNYEQYF

v_call: TRBV5-1
d_call: TRBD2
j_call: TRBJ2-3
clone_size: .
cdr3_nt: TGCGCCAGCAGCTTGGGGCTAGCGGGACTGAATACGCAGTATTTT
cdr3_aa: CASSLGLAGLNTQYF

v_call: TRBV2
d_call: .
j_call: TRBJ1-5
clone_size: few
cdr3_nt: TGTGCCAGCGGCACAGAGGGTGATCAGCCCCAGCATTTT
cdr3_aa: CASGTEGDQPQHF

v_call: TRBV10-3
d_call: .
j_call: TRBJ2-2
clone_size: .
cdr3_nt: TGTGCCATCAAGACCAGCGGAGATAACACCGGGGAGCTGTTTTTT
cdr3_aa: CAIKTSGDNTGELFF

v_call: TRBV28
d_call: .
j_call: TRBJ1-5
clone_size: .
cdr3_nt: TGTGCCAGCAGGATACGCAATCAGCCCCAGCATTTT
cdr3_aa: CASRIRNQPQHF

v_call: TRBV30
d_call: TRBD1
j_call: TRBJ1-5
clone_size: .
cdr3_nt: TGTGCCTGGAGATCCGGGACAGGGGGCATCAATCAGCCCCAGCATTTT
cdr3_aa: CAWRSGTGGINQPQHF

v_call: TRBV28
d_call: TRBD1
j_call: TRBJ1-5
clone_size: .
cdr3_nt: TGTGCCAGTTTCGAGGGGACAGGGGCCCGAGCGGGGCAGCCCCAGCATTTT
cdr3_aa: CASFEGTGARAGQPQHF

v_call: TRBV5-1
d_call: .
j_call: TRBJ1-3
clone_size: .
cdr3_nt: TGCGCCAGCAGCTTGGCAGGCCAAGACTCTGGAAACACCATATATTTT
cdr3_aa: CASSLAGQDSGNTIYF

v_call: TRBV6-4
d_call: TRBD1
j_call: TRBJ2-2
clone_size: .
cdr3_nt: TGTGCCAGCAGGAGACAGGGGGCGGACACCGGGGAGCTGTTTTTT
cdr3_aa: CASRRQGADTGELFF

v_call: TRBV28
d_call: .
j_call: TRBJ2-3
clone_size: .
cdr3_nt: TGTGCCAGTTCGACCCGCCCAGATACGCAGTATTTT
cdr3_aa: CASSTRPDTQYF